These T cell receptor beta chains were read from a single sample in a study of human T cells and chemical hapten exposure. TCRdb itself ran the RACE reads through MiXCR, one entry per CDR3 protein. The sample comprises 150,000 to 200,000 distinct CDR3 sequences, under 25% of which are singletons, and under 2.5% rests with the top ten. The sequencing used whole blood, collected in connection with sensitization to the hapten diphenylcyclopropenone (DPC). Every receptor here comes from a woman aged 40-49 years with alopecia areata. Some clones in this sample may be carry-over from other donors' samples. Both conserved end residues are part of each CDR3. Each record gives: D gene, clone size, J gene, V gene, CDR3 DNA, CDR3 protein. A D gene is named only where the DNA matches it firmly. Not all rows give a size; the values are once, few, many and, for expanded clones, a class.

D: NA; size: NA; J: TRBJ2-4; V: TRBV7-2; DNA: TGTGCCAGCAGCGACAAAAACATTCAGTACTTC; CDR3: CASSDKNIQYF
D: TRBD2; size: few; J: TRBJ2-3; V: TRBV2; DNA: TGTGCCAGCAGTAAGAGTCCTAGCGGGATGTCTAGCACAGATACGCAGTATTTT; CDR3: CASSKSPSGMSSTDTQYF
D: NA; size: few; J: TRBJ1-1; V: TRBV5-6; DNA: TGTGCCAGCAGCTTGGTTCTGGGGACTAACACTGAAGCTTTCTTT; CDR3: CASSLVLGTNTEAFF
D: NA; size: NA; J: TRBJ2-1; V: TRBV5-5; DNA: TGTGCCAGCAGCTTCGAGGGAGAGACCTACAATGAGCAGTTCTTC; CDR3: CASSFEGETYNEQFF
D: NA; size: few; J: TRBJ1-5; V: TRBV20-1; DNA: TGCAGTGCTTCACCGGGACGGACGACCAGGGCCCAGCATTTT; CDR3: CSASPGRTTRAQHF
D: TRBD2; size: few; J: TRBJ2-1; V: TRBV28; DNA: TGTGCCAGCAGTTTTTTTCTCCCCGCTAGCGGGAGTCGAAATGAGCAGTTCTTC; CDR3: CASSFFLPASGSRNEQFF
D: NA; size: few; J: TRBJ2-7; V: TRBV25-1; DNA: TGTGCCAGCGGCTACGAGCAGTACTTC; CDR3: CASGYEQYF
D: TRBD1; size: few; J: TRBJ1-5; V: TRBV27; DNA: TGTGCCAGTAGACAGGGCGAGTACCAGCCCCAGCATTTT; CDR3: CASRQGEYQPQHF
D: TRBD2; size: many; J: TRBJ2-3; V: TRBV5-5; DNA: TGTGCCAGCAGCCCCGCCGGGACTAGCTACACAGATACGCAGTATTTT; CDR3: CASSPAGTSYTDTQYF
D: TRBD2; size: NA; J: TRBJ2-1; V: TRBV19; DNA: TGTGCCAGTAGTATATCGGGACTAGCGTACAACAATGAGCAGTTCTTC; CDR3: CASSISGLAYNNEQFF
D: NA; size: few; J: TRBJ2-3; V: TRBV20-1; DNA: TGCAGTGCTCCAGGCTCCGCTAGCACAGATACGCAGTATTTT; CDR3: CSAPGSASTDTQYF
D: TRBD2; size: few; J: TRBJ2-7; V: TRBV20-1; DNA: TGCAGTGCTGCCCGGGGGGTGGGAACCTACGAGCAGTACTTC; CDR3: CSAARGVGTYEQYF
D: TRBD1; size: NA; J: TRBJ1-3; V: TRBV7-9; DNA: TGTGCCAGCAGCTTACTGACAGGGGGACACACCATATATTTT; CDR3: CASSLLTGGHTIYF
D: TRBD1; size: NA; J: TRBJ1-2; V: TRBV6-5; DNA: TGTGCCAGCAGTTCCGGGACAGGGGATGGCTACACCTTC; CDR3: CASSSGTGDGYTF
D: NA; size: NA; J: TRBJ2-3; V: TRBV25-1; DNA: TGTGTCAGCGGAAGCAGGGTGACAGATACGCAGTATTTT; CDR3: CVSGSRVTDTQYF
D: NA; size: few; J: TRBJ2-5; V: TRBV29-1; DNA: TGCAGCGTTGAAAGCACGGGGGTAGAGACCCAGTACTTC; CDR3: CSVESTGVETQYF
D: NA; size: many; J: TRBJ2-1; V: TRBV7-8; DNA: TGTGCCAGCAGGGGGGCCGGAGGTCGGGAGCAGTTCTTC; CDR3: CASRGAGGREQFF
D: TRBD1; size: NA; J: TRBJ1-1; V: TRBV3-1; DNA: TGTGCCAGCAGCCGACAGGGGGCCGGCACTGAAGCTTTCTTT; CDR3: CASSRQGAGTEAFF
D: TRBD2; size: once; J: TRBJ2-3; V: TRBV7-8; DNA: TGTGCCAGCAGCTTCCGAGCGGGGACAGATACGCAGTATTTT; CDR3: CASSFRAGTDTQYF
D: TRBD2; size: once; J: TRBJ2-2; V: TRBV6-2/TRBV6-3; DNA: TGTGCCAGCAGCTGGGGTCTAGCGGTAACCGGGGAGCTGTTTTTT; CDR3: CASSWGLAVTGELFF
D: NA; size: NA; J: TRBJ2-1; V: TRBV28; DNA: TGTGCCAGCAGTTTTTCAGCGGGCACCTACAATGAGCAGTTCTTC; CDR3: CASSFSAGTYNEQFF
D: NA; size: NA; J: TRBJ2-3; V: TRBV4-2; DNA: TGTGCCAGCAGCCAACCCATCTTCGGGGGAACACGGATCACAGATACGCAGTATTTT; CDR3: CASSQPIFGGTRITDTQYF
D: NA; size: NA; J: TRBJ2-1; V: TRBV29-1; DNA: TGCAGCGTGGGGCCCACGGGCGTACAAAGCAATGAGCAGTTCTTC; CDR3: CSVGPTGVQSNEQFF
D: NA; size: few; J: TRBJ1-5; V: TRBV10-3; DNA: TGTGCCATCAGGGTCAGTTCCAATCAGCCCCAGCATTTT; CDR3: CAIRVSSNQPQHF
D: NA; size: few; J: TRBJ2-2; V: TRBV6-2/TRBV6-3; DNA: TGTGCCAGCAGTTACTCGCGCCGCAGCTTAGCCGAGGAGCTGTTTTTT; CDR3: CASSYSRRSLAEELFF